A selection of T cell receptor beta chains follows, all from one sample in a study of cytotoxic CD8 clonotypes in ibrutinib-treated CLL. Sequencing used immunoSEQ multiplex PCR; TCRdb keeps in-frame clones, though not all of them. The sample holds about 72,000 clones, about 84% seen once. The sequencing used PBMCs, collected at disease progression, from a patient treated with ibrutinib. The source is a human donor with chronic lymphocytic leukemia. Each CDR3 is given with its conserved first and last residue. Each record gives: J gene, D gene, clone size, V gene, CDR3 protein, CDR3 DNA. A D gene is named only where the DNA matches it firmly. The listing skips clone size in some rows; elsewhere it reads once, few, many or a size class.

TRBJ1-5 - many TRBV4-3 CASSQDPLSNQPQHF TGCGCCAGCAGCCAAGATCCCCTAAGCAATCAGCCCCAGCATTTT
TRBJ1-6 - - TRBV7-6 CASSLERVSNNSPLHF TGTGCCAGCAGCTTAGAACGGGTTTCTAATAATTCACCCCTCCACTTT
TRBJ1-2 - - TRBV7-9 CASSSPDSPANYGYTF TGTGCCAGCAGCTCCCCGGACAGCCCGGCTAACTATGGCTACACCTTC
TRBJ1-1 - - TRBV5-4 CASSLAVNTEAFF TGTGCCAGCAGCTTGGCGGTGAACACTGAAGCTTTCTTT
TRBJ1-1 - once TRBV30 CAWSVEGGAFF TGTGCCTGGAGTGTAGAGGGGGGAGCTTTCTTT
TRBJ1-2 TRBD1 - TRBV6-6 CASSYTNRGPYGYTF TGTGCCAGCAGTTACACTAACAGGGGGCCCTATGGCTACACCTTC
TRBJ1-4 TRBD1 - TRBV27 CASRRVGTGDEKLFF TGTGCCAGCAGAAGAGTGGGGACAGGGGATGAAAAACTGTTTTTT
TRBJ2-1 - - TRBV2 CASSGEGGGEQFF TGTGCCAGCAGTGGAGAGGGGGGAGGTGAGCAGTTCTTC
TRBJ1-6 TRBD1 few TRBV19 CASRDSSPLHF TGTGCCAGCAGGGACAGTTCACCCCTCCACTTT
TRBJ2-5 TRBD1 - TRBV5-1 CASSVQGMETQYF TGCGCCAGCAGCGTACAGGGGATGGAGACCCAGTACTTC
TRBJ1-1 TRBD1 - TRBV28 CASSGQGLGTEAFF TGTGCCAGCAGCGGACAGGGCCTAGGCACTGAAGCTTTCTTT
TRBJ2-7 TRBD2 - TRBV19 CASSVINTGLAGGSEQYF TGTGCCAGTAGTGTAATAAACACGGGACTAGCGGGAGGCTCCGAGCAGTACTTC
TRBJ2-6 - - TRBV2 CASSEPQGGSGANVLTF TGTGCCAGCAGTGAACCCCAGGGAGGTTCTGGGGCCAACGTCCTGACTTTC
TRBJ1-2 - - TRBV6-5 CASSYYRGKSYGYTF TGTGCCAGCAGTTACTACCGCGGAAAATCCTATGGCTACACCTTC
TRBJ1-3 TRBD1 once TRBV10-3 CAIKGQASGNTIYF TGTGCCATCAAAGGACAGGCCTCTGGAAACACCATATATTTT
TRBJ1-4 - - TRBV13 CASSSEGLDEKLFF TGTGCCAGCAGCTCGGAGGGACTGGATGAAAAACTGTTTTTT
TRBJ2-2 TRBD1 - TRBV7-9 CASNRGSSATGELFF TGTGCCAGTAACAGGGGGTCTAGCGCCACCGGGGAGCTGTTTTTT
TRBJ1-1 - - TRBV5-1 CASSLGVRSEAFF TGCGCCAGCAGCTTGGGGGTGAGGTCTGAAGCTTTCTTT
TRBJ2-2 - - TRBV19 CASSIVAGELFF TGTGCCAGTAGTATAGTCGCAGGGGAGCTGTTTTTT
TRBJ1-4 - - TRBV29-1 CSVFVHEEKLFF TGCAGCGTTTTTGTGCACGAAGAAAAACTGTTTTTT